One and the same sample provided the 10 T cell receptor beta chains below, sequenced in a study of blood T cell repertoires in COVID-19. Sequencing was performed with immunoSEQ multiplex PCR; in TCRdb, only in-frame clones are kept and a portion is missing. The profile shows 300,000 to 400,000 clones, 91% of them singletons. Sequenced sample: peripheral blood. Every receptor here comes from a woman aged 18-29 years who had recovered from COVID-19.

The rearrangement links TRBV13 to TRBJ2-4; 7 bases fit TRBD2. CDR3 length: 14 amino acids. With V trimmed by 5 bases and J by 2 bases, 3 bases remained unmatched. Looked up from germline, CDR1 is PRHDT and CDR2 is FYEKMQ (reference sequence). In nucleotides, the CDR3 is TGTGCCAGCAGCCGAAGCGGGACCAAAAACATTCAGTACTTC. Its translation is CASSRSGTKNIQYF.

The chain uses TRBV5-5 and TRBJ2-7, with TRBD1 matching over 10 bases. The V and J ends lost 5 bases and 5 bases, in that order; junction bases with no gene match: 4. Germline V lookup: CDR1 SGHKS, CDR2 YYEKEE (reference sequence). This CDR3 is 13 amino acids long. The CDR3 here is CASSFGTGDEQYV. The DNA for the CDR3 is TGTGCCAGCAGTTTCGGGACAGGGGACGAGCAGTACGTC.

This chain connects TRBV11-3 to TRBJ2-1, with 13 bases matching TRBD2. The CDR3 runs to 15 residues. Per the germline V gene, CDR1 is SGHNT and CDR2 is YENEEA. Trimming cost V 5 bases and J 4 bases; bases outside gene matches: 2. CDR3 in DNA: TGTGCCAGCAGCACTAGCGGGAGGGTATACAATGAGCAGTTCTTC. This gives the protein CASSTSGRVYNEQFF.

The gene calls are TRBV7-2 and TRBJ2-7; TRBD2 agrees at 7 bases. This CDR3 has 16 amino acids. The germline CDR1 and CDR2 sequences are SGHTA and FQGNSA. Losses at the gene ends were 7 bases for V and 5 bases for J; bases not matched to a gene: 17. The CDR3 DNA reads as TGTGCCAGCACCAAATCCGTGGGAGGGCCTTCTCACGAGCAGTACGTC. Amino acids: CASTKSVGGPSHEQYV.

The V and J genes are TRBV11-2 and TRBJ1-5, with D unclear. The CDR3 is 14 residues long. Per the germline V gene, CDR1 is SGHAT and CDR2 is FQNNGV. Trimming stripped 1 base from V and 5 bases from J, with 9 bases between. CDR3 nucleotide sequence: TGTGCCAGCAGCTTAGTGGCCAAGTATCAGCCCCAGCATTTT. Amino acids: CASSLVAKYQPQHF.

This chain connects TRBV18 to TRBJ2-7; 7 bases are shared with TRBD2. Per germline, CDR1 KGHSH and CDR2 LQKENI. CDR3 length equals 14 residues. V lost 2 bases to trimming and J lost 7 bases; unmatched junction nucleotides: 8. The CDR3 reads CASSPLAGSSEQYV. The CDR3 DNA reads TGTGCCAGCTCACCATTAGCGGGTAGTTCGGAGCAGTACGTC.

The chain uses TRBV6-2 or TRBV6-3 and TRBJ1-4; D is ambiguous. V lost 0 bases, J lost 8 bases, and 16 bases lay in between. The CDR3 is made up of 16 amino acids. Germline V gives CDR1 MNHEY, CDR2 SVGEGT. CDR3 residues: CASSYSIGLRGEKLFF. For the CDR3, the DNA is TGTGCCAGCAGTTACTCGATAGGGCTCCGCGGGGAAAAACTGTTTTTT.

J is TRBJ2-7 and V is TRBV30; a weak D match, TRBD2 (6 bases). The CDR3 runs to 13 residues. The germline V gene encodes CDR1 GTSNPN and CDR2 SVGIG (reference sequence). V lost 0 bases and J lost 7, with 13 bases in between. The CDR3 DNA sequence: TGTGCCTGGAGTGTACGTACGGAGGGGGAGCAGTACGTC. Translation gives CAWSVRTEGEQYV.

The chain has TRBV6-2 or TRBV6-3 and TRBJ1-1; the match to TRBD1 covers 9 bases. This CDR3 has 15 residues. Germline loops: CDR1 MNHEY, CDR2 SVGEGT. The J segment lost 1 base and the V segment lost 6 bases, leaving 6 bases of the junction unmatched. CDR3 in DNA: TGTGCCAGCAGCCAGCGACAGGGGGGGAACACTGAAGCTTTCTTT. Protein sequence: CASSQRQGGNTEAFF.

In regard to this clone: The same CDR3 is also encoded by other DNA sequences in this sample. J is TRBJ2-7 and V is TRBV7-2; a possible D gene is TRBD2 (6 bases). With 2 bases removed from V and 1 base from J, the gap between germline ends came to 6 bases. This CDR3 region has 13 residues. Germline CDR1 and CDR2: SGHTA and FQGNSA. Written as DNA, the CDR3 is TGTGCCAGCAGCTTACGGGGGTCCTACGAGCAGTACGTC. Translating gives CASSLRGSYEQYV.